This TCR beta chain was observed in a study of response to subunit inactivated influenza vaccine. Study-wide findings and caveats: Authors suggested each seasonal flu vaccination may recruit only limited numbers of new T cells.

In TCRdb, the RT-PCR reads were re-called with MiXCR into one record per CDR3 protein. This table has roughly 500,000 distinct CDR3 sequences, approximately 15% appearing once. The CDR3 covers 15 residues. With V trimmed by 2 bases and J by 4 bases, 6 bases remained unmatched. CDR1 is SGHDN and CDR2 is FVKESK in the germline V gene. This clonotype was detected a few times. Its specificity is unknown. This sequence joins TRBV14 and TRBJ2-7; 9 bases fit TRBD1. The TCR originated in a man aged 45 to 70 who received an inactivated influenza vaccine. Material: CD4+ T cells sorted from PBMCs, obtained less than 30 months after vaccination. The CDR3 region is CASSQLGTGRYEQYF. The CDR3 DNA reads TGTGCCAGCAGCCAACTCGGGACAGGGCGGTACGAGCAGTACTTC.